This T cell receptor (beta chain) was identified during a study of neoadjuvant anti-PD-1 for oral cavity cancer. Study in general: Patients mostly received three to four biweekly nivolumab doses at 3 mg/kg before surgery.

Turning to this clone: The antigen is undetermined.

The repertoire was sequenced with immunoSEQ multiplex PCR; TCRdb's copy has only in-frame clones and lacks some. The sample carries some 6,600 clones, 40% to 55% recorded once. These oral cavity squamous cell carcinomas were HPV-negative and locally advanced. Overall study findings and caveats: Only a few patients per response group were TCR-analyzed; validation needed. Greater tumor shrinkage accompanied bigger post-treatment sizes of preexisting clones.

Germline V gene sequence: CDR1 SGDLS, CDR2 YYNGEE. This CDR3 contains 15 residues. The ends were cut back, 3 bases at V and 5 bases at J, with 14 bases in the middle. V gene TRBV9 combines with J gene TRBJ1-4; D might be TRBD1 (5 bases). The sequences come from tumor tissue, collected before nivolumab (anti-PD-1) treatment. The clonotype comes from a person aged 35 to 85 with oral cavity squamous cell carcinoma. CDR3 loop: CASSEGRQQNEKLFF. In DNA form, the CDR3 reads TGTGCCAGCAGCGAGGGGAGACAGCAGAATGAAAAACTGTTTTTT.